This TCR beta chain was captured in a study of blood T cell repertoires in COVID-19. The germline V gene encodes CDR1 SGHDN and CDR2 FVKESK. This CDR3 has 13 amino acids. V was shortened by 1 base and J by 8 bases, with 6 bases between the two germline ends. Per the authors' pipeline: Nucleated cell counts were estimated from reference gene primer amplification. Using immunoSEQ multiplex PCR, the repertoire was profiled, and TCRdb retains in-frame clones only, with some absent. V and J calls and clone size are given by that table; D and trimming were obtained from the DNA. The sample lists fewer than 200,000 clones, 88% occurring once. In assigning cohorts, the study relied on participant-reported clinical history.

This sequence joins TRBV14 and TRBJ1-6; no reliable D call. This receptor was obtained from a woman aged 18-29 years who had recovered from COVID-19. The sample comprised PBMCs or T cells enriched from blood (not recorded which). Here the CDR3 reads CASSQGEYSPLHF. CDR3 bases: TGTGCCAGCAGCCAAGGGGAGTATTCACCCCTCCACTTT.